This T cell receptor beta chain originates from a study of sequential checkpoint blockade in melanoma. Profiled with immunoSEQ multiplex PCR; TCRdb holds only in-frame clones, not every one. The sample includes over 15,000 clones, approximately 80% seen only once; the top ten take approximately 10%. V was pared by 3 bases and J by 1 base, with 10 bases between. The CDR3 totals 14 residues. Germline CDR1 is SGHTA and CDR2 is FQGNSA. Indicated treatment: randomized to nivolumab then ipilimumab (arm A) or the reverse (arm B). The material was CD8+ T cells sorted from blood (inferred from file names), obtained from a patient given nivolumab and ipilimumab in sequence. This chain connects TRBV7-2 to TRBJ2-7; weak D call: TRBD1 (6 bases). The receptor comes from a human donor with melanoma. The DNA for the CDR3 is TGTGCCAGCAGCTTTCTGACAGGTTCCTACGAGCAGTACTTC. Translating gives CASSFLTGSYEQYF.